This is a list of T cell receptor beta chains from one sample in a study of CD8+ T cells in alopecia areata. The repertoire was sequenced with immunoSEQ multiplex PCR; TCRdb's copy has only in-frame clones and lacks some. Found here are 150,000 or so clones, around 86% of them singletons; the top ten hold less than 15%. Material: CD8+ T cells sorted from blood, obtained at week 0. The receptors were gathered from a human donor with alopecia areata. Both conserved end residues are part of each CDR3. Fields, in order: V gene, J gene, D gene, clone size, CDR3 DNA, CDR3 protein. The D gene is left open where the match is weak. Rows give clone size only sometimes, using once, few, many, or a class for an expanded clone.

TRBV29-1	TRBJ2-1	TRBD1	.	TGCAGCGTATACACAGGGGCGCAAACTTTCAATGAGCAGTTCTTC	CSVYTGAQTFNEQFF
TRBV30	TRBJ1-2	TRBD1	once	TGTGCCTGGAGTGGACAGGGAAATGGCTACACCTTC	CAWSGQGNGYTF
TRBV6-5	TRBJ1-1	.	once	TGTGCCAGCAGTTACTCGATCGGACATAGGAGCACTGAAGCTTTCTTT	CASSYSIGHRSTEAFF
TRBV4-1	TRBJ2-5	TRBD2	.	TGCGCCAGCAGCCAAGTTATTGGACTAGCGGGGATCCAAGAGACCCAGTACTTC	CASSQVIGLAGIQETQYF
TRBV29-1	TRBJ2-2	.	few	TGCAGCGTTGAAGAGGGGGCTGGGAAGCTGTTTTTT	CSVEEGAGKLFF
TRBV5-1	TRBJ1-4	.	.	TGCGCCAGCAGCTCGGGACGGCCGGGAACTAATGAAAAACTGTTTTTT	CASSSGRPGTNEKLFF
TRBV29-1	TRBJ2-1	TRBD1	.	TGCAGCGCACAGGGACAGGGGGACTTCTCCTACAATGAGCAGTTCTTC	CSAQGQGDFSYNEQFF
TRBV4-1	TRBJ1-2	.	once	TGCGCCAGCAGCCGAGGCGTAGGGGCCAGCAGCTATGGCTACACCTTC	CASSRGVGASSYGYTF
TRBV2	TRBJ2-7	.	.	TGTGCCAGCAGTTTAAGTCAGGGTAACGCCTACGAGCAGTACTTC	CASSLSQGNAYEQYF
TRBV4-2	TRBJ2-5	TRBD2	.	TGTGCCAGCAGCCTCACTCTTAGCGGGAGGGTCCAGTACTTC	CASSLTLSGRVQYF
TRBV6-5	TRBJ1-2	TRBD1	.	TGTGCCAGCAGGGAAGACAGGGAATTATATGGCTACACCTTC	CASREDRELYGYTF
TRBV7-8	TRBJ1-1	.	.	TGTGCCAGCAGCCCAATCGGTGGCAACACTGAAGCTTTCTTT	CASSPIGGNTEAFF
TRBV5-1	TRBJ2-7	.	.	TGCGCCAGCAGCTTGGGGACGGCCTCCTACGAGCAGTACTTC	CASSLGTASYEQYF
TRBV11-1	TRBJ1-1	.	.	TGTGCCAGCAGCCCCCGTCCACGAGGGAACACTGAAGCTTTCTTT	CASSPRPRGNTEAFF
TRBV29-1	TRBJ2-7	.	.	TGCAGCGTGAGGACAGCAGTCTCCTACGAGCAGTACTTC	CSVRTAVSYEQYF
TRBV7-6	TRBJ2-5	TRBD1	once	TGTGCCAGCAGCTTCCGGGACAGAGAGGCCCAGTACTTC	CASSFRDREAQYF
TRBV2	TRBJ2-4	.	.	TGTGCCAGCCTGGGGGGCTCGAAAAACATTCAGTACTTC	CASLGGSKNIQYF
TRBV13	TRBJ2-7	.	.	TGTGCCAGCAGGCTGGACACCTCCTACGAGCAGTACTTC	CASRLDTSYEQYF
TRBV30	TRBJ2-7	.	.	TGTGCCTGGAGTGTAGTTGGGCAGGGGGGGGAGCAGTACTTC	CAWSVVGQGGEQYF
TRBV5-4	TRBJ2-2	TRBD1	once	TGTGCCAGCAGCTCGAGGACAGGGTCGCGCACCGGGGAGCTGTTTTTT	CASSSRTGSRTGELFF
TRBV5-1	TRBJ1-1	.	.	TGCGCCAGCAGCCCCCCAGGAACTGAAGCTTTCTTT	CASSPPGTEAFF
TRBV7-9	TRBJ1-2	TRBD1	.	TGTGCCAGCAGCCCTGGGACAGGTGGCTACACCTTC	CASSPGTGGYTF
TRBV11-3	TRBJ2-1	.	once	TGTGCCAGCAGCTTTTTCTCCGTGGGGGAAGGGGATGAGCAGTTCTTC	CASSFFSVGEGDEQFF
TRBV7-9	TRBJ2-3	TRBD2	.	TGTGCCAGCAGCTACCCCGGACTAGCGAACACAGATACGCAGTATTTT	CASSYPGLANTDTQYF
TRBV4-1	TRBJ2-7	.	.	TGCGCCAGCAGCCAAGGGAAGGGCTCCTACGAGCAGTACTTC	CASSQGKGSYEQYF
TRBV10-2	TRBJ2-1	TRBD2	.	TGCGCCAGCAGTCTTAGCGGGGAAACCTACAATGAGCAGTTCTTC	CASSLSGETYNEQFF
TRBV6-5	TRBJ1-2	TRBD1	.	TGTGCCAGCAGTTTGGACAGGGGTGGCTACACCTTC	CASSLDRGGYTF
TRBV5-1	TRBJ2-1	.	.	TGCGCCAGCCATGCGACAGGGACTTCCTACAATGAGCAGTTCTTC	CASHATGTSYNEQFF
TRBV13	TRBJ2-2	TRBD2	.	TGTGCCAGCAGCGAACAGGGCGGGGGGACCGGGGAGCTGTTTTTT	CASSEQGGGTGELFF
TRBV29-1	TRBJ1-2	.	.	TGCAGCGTTGACTCCAGAGACCACTATGGCTACACCTTC	CSVDSRDHYGYTF
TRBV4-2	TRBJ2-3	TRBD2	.	TGTGCCAGCAGCCAAGATCTCCTAGCGGGGGGCCCAAGCACAGATACGCAGTATTTT	CASSQDLLAGGPSTDTQYF
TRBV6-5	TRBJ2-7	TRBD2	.	TGTGCCAGCAGTTACGGCGGGAGCCCCTTCGAGCAGTACTTC	CASSYGGSPFEQYF
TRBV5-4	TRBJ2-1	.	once	TGTGCCGCCTACAATGAGCAGTTCTTC	CAAYNEQFF
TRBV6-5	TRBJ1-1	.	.	TGTGCCAGCACTGGGAACCGAGAGATCTTT	CASTGNREIF
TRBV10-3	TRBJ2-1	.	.	TGTGCCATCAGTGAGCCTTTAGAAAATGAGCAGTTCTTC	CAISEPLENEQFF
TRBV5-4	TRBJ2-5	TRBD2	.	TGTGCCAGCAGTTCAGTCCAGCGGGGGGGAGAGACCCAGTACTTC	CASSSVQRGGETQYF
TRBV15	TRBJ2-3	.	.	TGTGCCACCAGCAGGATACCAGGGGGCACAGATACGCAGTATTTT	CATSRIPGGTDTQYF
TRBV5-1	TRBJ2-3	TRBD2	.	TGCGCCAGCAGCTCGGGACTAGACGTCCCAGATACGCAGTATTTT	CASSSGLDVPDTQYF
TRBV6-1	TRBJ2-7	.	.	TGTGCCAGCAGTGAAGGGTCGGGTTCCCTCTCCTACGAGCAGTACTTC	CASSEGSGSLSYEQYF
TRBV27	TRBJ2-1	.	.	TGTGCCAGCAGTTTATCGGCTACTTACAATGAGCAGTTCTTC	CASSLSATYNEQFF
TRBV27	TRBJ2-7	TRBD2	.	TGTGCCAGCAGAGAACGGGGGGGGTCCTACGAGCAGTACTTC	CASRERGGSYEQYF
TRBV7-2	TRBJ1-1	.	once	TGTGCCAGCAGCTTGGGGAGGTACACGAACACTGAAGCTTTCTTT	CASSLGRYTNTEAFF
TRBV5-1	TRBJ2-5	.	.	TGCGCCAGCAGCTCGCCCGGGGGATTCGGTCCCTTGCCCCAGTACTTC	CASSSPGGFGPLPQYF
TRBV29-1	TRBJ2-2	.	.	TGCAGCGTTTGGACAGCGAACACCGGGGAGCTGTTTTTT	CSVWTANTGELFF
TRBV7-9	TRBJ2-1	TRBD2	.	TGTGCCAGCAGCTACGACGACCCGGGACTAGCGGCCTCCTACAATGAGCAGTTCTTC	CASSYDDPGLAASYNEQFF
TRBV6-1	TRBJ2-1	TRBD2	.	TGTGCCAGCAGTCAAGCTAGCGGGGGGGGATACAATGAGCAGTTCTTC	CASSQASGGGYNEQFF
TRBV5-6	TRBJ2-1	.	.	TGTGCCAGCAGCTTGGCCATTAACTACAATGAGCAGTTCTTC	CASSLAINYNEQFF
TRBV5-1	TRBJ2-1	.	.	TGCGCCAGCAGCATCACGGAAGGAGGACCAACCTACAATGAGCAGTTCTTC	CASSITEGGPTYNEQFF
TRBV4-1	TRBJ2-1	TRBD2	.	TGCGCCAGCAGCCAGTACGAACTAGCGCTTAGTTCGTATGAGCAGTTCTTC	CASSQYELALSSYEQFF
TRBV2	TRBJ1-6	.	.	TGTGCCAGCAGTGAGAGGGGGGATTATAATTCACCCCTCCACTTT	CASSERGDYNSPLHF
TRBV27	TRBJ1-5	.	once	TGTGCCAGCAGTTTATTTCCCCCATGGGGGTCCAATCAGCCCCAGCATTTT	CASSLFPPWGSNQPQHF
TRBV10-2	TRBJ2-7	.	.	TGCGCCAGCAGTGAGGCAGCCGGGATCCTCTCCTACGAGCAGTACTTC	CASSEAAGILSYEQYF
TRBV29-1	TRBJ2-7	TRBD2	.	TGCAGCGTTGCGGGAGGGCCGTCCTACGAGCAGTACTTC	CSVAGGPSYEQYF